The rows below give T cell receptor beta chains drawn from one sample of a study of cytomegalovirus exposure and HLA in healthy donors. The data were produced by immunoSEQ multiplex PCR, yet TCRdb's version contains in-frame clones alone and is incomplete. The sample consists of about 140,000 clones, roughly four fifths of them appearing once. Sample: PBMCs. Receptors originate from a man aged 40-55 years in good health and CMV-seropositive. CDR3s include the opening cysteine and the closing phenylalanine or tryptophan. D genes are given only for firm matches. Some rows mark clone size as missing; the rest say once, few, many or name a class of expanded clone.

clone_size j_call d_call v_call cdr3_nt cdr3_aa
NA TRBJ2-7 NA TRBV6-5 TGTGCCAGCAGTTACGCGTCCGGAAGACAACACTACGAGCAGTACTTC CASSYASGRQHYEQYF
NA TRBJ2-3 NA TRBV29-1 TGCAGCGTTGAAGTACAGGCCCGGAGCACAGATACGCAGTATTTT CSVEVQARSTDTQYF
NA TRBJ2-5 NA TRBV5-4 TGTGCCAGCAGCCCGAGGACGGGGGACCCACGAGAGACCCAGTACTTC CASSPRTGDPRETQYF
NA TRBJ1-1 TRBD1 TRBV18 TGTGCCAGCTCACCACACAGGGGGGAAGAAGCTTTCTTT CASSPHRGEEAFF
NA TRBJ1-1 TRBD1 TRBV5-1 TGCGCCAGCAGCCGGGGACAGGTCACTGAAGCTTTCTTT CASSRGQVTEAFF
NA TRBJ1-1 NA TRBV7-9 TGTGCCAGCAGCTTCCCGAATCGTGCGGGAGGGATTCCGGACACTGAAGCTTTCTTT CASSFPNRAGGIPDTEAFF
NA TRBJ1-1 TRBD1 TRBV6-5 TGTGCCAGCATCCGACAGGGGATTGAAGCTTTCTTT CASIRQGIEAFF
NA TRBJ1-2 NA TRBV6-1 TGTGCCAGCAGTGAAGAGCCTACTACGGGTGGCTACACCTTC CASSEEPTTGGYTF
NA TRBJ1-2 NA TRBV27 TGTGCCAGCAGTAAGACAGCCCAAGTCTATGGCTACACCTTC CASSKTAQVYGYTF
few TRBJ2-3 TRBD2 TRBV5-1 TGCGCCAGCAGCAAAGGGACTAGCGGATTCACAGATACGCAGTATTTT CASSKGTSGFTDTQYF
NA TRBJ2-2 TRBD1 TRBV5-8 TGTGCCAGCATCCCGGGACAGGGTAAAACCGGGGAGCTGTTTTTT CASIPGQGKTGELFF
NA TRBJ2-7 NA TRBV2 TGTGCCACCCTCCGGACAGTCTCCTACGAGCAGTACTTC CATLRTVSYEQYF
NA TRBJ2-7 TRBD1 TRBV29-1 TGCAGCGTTCTGACAGGGGGTTACGAGCAGTACTTC CSVLTGGYEQYF
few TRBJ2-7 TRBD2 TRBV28 TGTGCCAGCAGTTCGGAGGGACTAGCACGCGAGCAGTACTTC CASSSEGLAREQYF
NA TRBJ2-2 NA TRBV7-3 TGTGCCAGCAGCTCCGGGGCCGGGGAGCTGTTTTTT CASSSGAGELFF
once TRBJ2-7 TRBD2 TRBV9 TGTGCCAGCAGCGTAGTGCCTAGCGGCTACGAGCAGTACTTC CASSVVPSGYEQYF
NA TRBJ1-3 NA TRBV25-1 TGTGCCAGCAGCGCAGACTCTGGAAACACCATATATTTT CASSADSGNTIYF
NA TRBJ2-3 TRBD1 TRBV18 TGTGCCAGCTCACCTCCGGGACAGGGGGCGATCACGCAGTATTTT CASSPPGQGAITQYF
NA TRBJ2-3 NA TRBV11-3 TGTGCCAGCAGCTTAGTGACAGCCGCCCGCACAGATACGCAGTATTTT CASSLVTAARTDTQYF
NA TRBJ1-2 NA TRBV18 TGTGCCAGCTCACCCGTCACAATCCCGAACTATGGCTACACCTTC CASSPVTIPNYGYTF
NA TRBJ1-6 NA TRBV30 TGTGCCTGGGGTAAGACAGGCGGACCGAGAGATTCACCCCTCCACTTT CAWGKTGGPRDSPLHF
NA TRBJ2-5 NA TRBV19 TGTGCCAGTAGTACCTATTATATGGAGACCCAGTACTTC CASSTYYMETQYF
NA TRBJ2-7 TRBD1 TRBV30 TGTGCCTGGAGTATAACGGGACAGGGGGCAAGAGAGCAGTACTTC CAWSITGQGAREQYF
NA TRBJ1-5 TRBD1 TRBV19 TGTGCCAGTAGCTTTACAGGGGGCAATCAGCCCCAGCATTTT CASSFTGGNQPQHF
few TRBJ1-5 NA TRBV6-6 TGTGCCAGCAGTCGGGGGGATCAGCCCCAGCATTTT CASSRGDQPQHF
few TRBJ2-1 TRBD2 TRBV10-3 TGTGCCATCAGTGAGGGGACTAGCGGAGGTTACAATGAGCAGTTCTTC CAISEGTSGGYNEQFF
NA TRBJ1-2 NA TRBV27 TGTGCCAGCAGTCAGGCTCGTTCTAACTATGGCTACACCTTC CASSQARSNYGYTF
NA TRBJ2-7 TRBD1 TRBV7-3 TGTGCCAGCAGCTTAAATGACAGGGGCTCCTACGAGCAGTACTTC CASSLNDRGSYEQYF
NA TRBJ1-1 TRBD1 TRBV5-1 TGCGCCAGCAGCGCGCAGGGGGCAAGGACTGAAGCTTTCTTT CASSAQGARTEAFF